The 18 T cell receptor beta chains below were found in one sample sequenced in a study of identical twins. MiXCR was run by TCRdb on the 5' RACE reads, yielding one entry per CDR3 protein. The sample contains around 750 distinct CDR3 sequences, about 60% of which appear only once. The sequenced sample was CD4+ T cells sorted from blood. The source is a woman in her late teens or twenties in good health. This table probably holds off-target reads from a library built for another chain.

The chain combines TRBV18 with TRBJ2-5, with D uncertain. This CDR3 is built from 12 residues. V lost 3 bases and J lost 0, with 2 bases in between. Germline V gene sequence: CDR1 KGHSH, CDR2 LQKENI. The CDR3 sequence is CASSPNQETQYF. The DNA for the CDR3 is TGTGCCAGCTCACCCAACCAAGAGACCCAGTACTTC.

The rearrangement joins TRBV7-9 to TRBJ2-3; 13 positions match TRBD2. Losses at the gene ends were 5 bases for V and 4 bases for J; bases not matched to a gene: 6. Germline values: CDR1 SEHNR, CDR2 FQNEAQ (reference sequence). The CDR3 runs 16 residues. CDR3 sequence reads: CASSARLAGGADTQYF. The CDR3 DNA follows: TGTGCCAGCAGCGCCCGACTAGCGGGAGGAGCAGATACGCAGTATTTT.

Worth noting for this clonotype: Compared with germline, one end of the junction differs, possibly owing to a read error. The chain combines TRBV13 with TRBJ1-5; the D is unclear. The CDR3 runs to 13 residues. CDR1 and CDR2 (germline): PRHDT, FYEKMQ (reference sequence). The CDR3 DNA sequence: TGTGCAATCAATAACTTTGGAAATGAGAAATTAACCTTT. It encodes CAINNFGNEKLTF.

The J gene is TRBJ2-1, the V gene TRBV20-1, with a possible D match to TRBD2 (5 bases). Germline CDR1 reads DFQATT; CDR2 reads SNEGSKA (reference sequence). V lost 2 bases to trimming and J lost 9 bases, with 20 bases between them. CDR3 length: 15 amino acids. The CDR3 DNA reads TGCAGTGCTAGAAACGCCCGAAAGGCCGCGGGTGAGCAGTTCTTC. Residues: CSARNARKAAGEQFF.

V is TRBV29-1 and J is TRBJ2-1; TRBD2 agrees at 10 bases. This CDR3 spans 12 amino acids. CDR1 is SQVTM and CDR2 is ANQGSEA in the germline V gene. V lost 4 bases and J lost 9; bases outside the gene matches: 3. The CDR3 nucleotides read TGCAGCGTTGGGACTAGCGGCGGTGAGCAGTTCTTC. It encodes CSVGTSGGEQFF.

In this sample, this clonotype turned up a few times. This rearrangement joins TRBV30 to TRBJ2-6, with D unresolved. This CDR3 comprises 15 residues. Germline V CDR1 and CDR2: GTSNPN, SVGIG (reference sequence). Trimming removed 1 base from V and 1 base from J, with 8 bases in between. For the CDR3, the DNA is TGTGCCTGGAGTGCACTGGGTTCTGGGGCCAACGTCCTGACTTTC. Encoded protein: CAWSALGSGANVLTF. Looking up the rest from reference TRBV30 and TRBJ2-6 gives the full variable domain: SQTIHQWPATLVQPVGSPLSLECTVEGTSNPNLYWYRQAAGRGLQLLFYSVGIGQISSEVPQNLSASRPQDRQFILSSKKLLLSDSGFYLCAWSALGSGANVLTFGAGSRLTVL.

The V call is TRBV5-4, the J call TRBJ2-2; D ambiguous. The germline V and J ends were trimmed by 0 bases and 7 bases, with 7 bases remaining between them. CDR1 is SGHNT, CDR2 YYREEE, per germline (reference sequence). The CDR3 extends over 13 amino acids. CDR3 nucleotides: TGTGCCAGCAGCTTGGAGGGAAACGGGGAGCTGTTTTTT. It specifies CASSLEGNGELFF.

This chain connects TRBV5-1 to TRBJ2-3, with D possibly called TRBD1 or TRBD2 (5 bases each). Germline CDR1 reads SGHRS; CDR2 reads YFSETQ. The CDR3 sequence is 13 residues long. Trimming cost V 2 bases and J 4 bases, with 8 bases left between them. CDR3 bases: TGCGCCAGCAGCTTCGTGGGGGCAGATACGCAGTATTTT. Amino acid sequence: CASSFVGADTQYF. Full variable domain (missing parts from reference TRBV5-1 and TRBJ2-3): KAGVTQTPRYLIKTRGQQVTLSCSPISGHRSVSWYQQTPGQGLQFLFEYFSETQRNKGNFPGRFSGRQFSNSRSEMNVSTLELGDSALYLCASSFVGADTQYFGPGTRLTVL.

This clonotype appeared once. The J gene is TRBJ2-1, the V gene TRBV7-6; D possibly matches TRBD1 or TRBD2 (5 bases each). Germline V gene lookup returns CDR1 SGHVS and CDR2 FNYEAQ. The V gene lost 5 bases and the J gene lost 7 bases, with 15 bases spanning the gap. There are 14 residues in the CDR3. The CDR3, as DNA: TGTGCCAGCAGCCGAGGGGTTGGAGAGAATGAGCAGTTCTTC. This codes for CASSRGVGENEQFF.

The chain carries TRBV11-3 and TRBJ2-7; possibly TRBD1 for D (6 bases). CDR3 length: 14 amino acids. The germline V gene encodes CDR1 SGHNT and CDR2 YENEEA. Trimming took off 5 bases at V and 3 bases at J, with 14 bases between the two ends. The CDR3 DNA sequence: TGTGCCAGCAGCCTCCACGACAGGATCTACGAGCAGTACTTC. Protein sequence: CASSLHDRIYEQYF.

The CDR3 sequence is CASSSGTPEQFF. CDR3 in DNA: TGTGCCAGCAGCTCCGGGACTCCCGAGCAGTTCTTC. The gene calls are TRBV5-4 and TRBJ2-1, with D possibly matching TRBD2 (6 bases). V dropped 3 bases and J dropped 10 bases, with 11 bases sitting between them. Germline CDR1 reads SGHNT; CDR2 reads YYREEE (reference sequence). CDR3 length equals 12 residues.

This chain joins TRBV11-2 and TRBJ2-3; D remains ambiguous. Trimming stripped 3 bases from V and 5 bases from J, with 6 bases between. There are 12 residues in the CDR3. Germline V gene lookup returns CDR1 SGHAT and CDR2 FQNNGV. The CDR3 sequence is CASSLWGDTQYF. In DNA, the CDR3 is TGTGCCAGCAGCTTGTGGGGAGATACGCAGTATTTT.

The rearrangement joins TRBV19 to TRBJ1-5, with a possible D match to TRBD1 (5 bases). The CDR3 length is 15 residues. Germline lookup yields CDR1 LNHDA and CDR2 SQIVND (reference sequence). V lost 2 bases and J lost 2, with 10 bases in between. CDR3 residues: CASSITWGGNQPQHF. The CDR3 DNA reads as TGTGCCAGTAGTATAACTTGGGGGGGCAATCAGCCCCAGCATTTT.

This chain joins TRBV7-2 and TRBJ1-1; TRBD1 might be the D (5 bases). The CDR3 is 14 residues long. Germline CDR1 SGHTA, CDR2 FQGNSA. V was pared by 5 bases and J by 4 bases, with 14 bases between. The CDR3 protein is CASSPLGGTTEAFF. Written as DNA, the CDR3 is TGTGCCAGCAGCCCCCTGGGGGGGACCACTGAAGCTTTCTTT.

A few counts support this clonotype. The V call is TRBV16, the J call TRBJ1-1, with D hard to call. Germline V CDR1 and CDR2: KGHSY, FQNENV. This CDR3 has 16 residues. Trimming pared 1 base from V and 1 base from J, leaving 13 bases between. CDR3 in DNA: TGTGCCAGCAGCCAATACCGGAGTCCCACGAACACTGAAGCTTTCTTT. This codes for CASSQYRSPTNTEAFF.

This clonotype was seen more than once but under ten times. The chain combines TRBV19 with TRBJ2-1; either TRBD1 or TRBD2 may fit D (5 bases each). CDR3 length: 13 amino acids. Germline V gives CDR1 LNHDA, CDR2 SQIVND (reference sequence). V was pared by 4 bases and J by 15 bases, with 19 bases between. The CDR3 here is CASSNRGRAELFF. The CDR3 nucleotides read TGTGCCAGTAGTAACCGGGGCAGGGCCGAGTTGTTCTTC.

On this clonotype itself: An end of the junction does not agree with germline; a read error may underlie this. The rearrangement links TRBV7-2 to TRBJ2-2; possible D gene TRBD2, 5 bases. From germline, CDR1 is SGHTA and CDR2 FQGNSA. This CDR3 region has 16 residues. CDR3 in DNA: TGTGCCAGCAGCCTAGCTGGTGGTAGATCCACCGGGGAGCTGTTTTTT. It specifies CASSLAGGRSTGELFF. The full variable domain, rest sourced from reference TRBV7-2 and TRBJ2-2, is GAGVSQSPSNKVTEKGKDVELRCDPISGHTALYWYRQSLGQGLEFLIYFQGNSAPDKSGLPSDRFSAERTGGSVSTLTIQRTQQEDSAVYLCASSLAGGRSTGELFFGEGSRLTVL.

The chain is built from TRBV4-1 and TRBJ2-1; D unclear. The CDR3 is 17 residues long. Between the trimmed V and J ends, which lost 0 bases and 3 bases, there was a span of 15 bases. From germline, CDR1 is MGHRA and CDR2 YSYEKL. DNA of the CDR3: TGCGCCAGCAGCCAAGAGAGTTCTGGGTTTGGCTACAATGAGCAGTTCTTC. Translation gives CASSQESSGFGYNEQFF.